Ten or more counts support the clone carrying this TCR beta chain. No antigen is known for it. This sample is drawn from a study of regulatory T cells in long-lasting Graves disease. Study-wide results and limits: TCR diversity was lower in persistent Graves' patients (versus newly diagnosed ones). Whereas 966 public clonotypes were shared by new patients, persistent patients shared more, at approximately 2,700.

In building TCR beta libraries, iRepertoire HTBI primers were used together with Arm-PCR of CDR3 regions. Each CDR3 protein is one row after TCRdb ran MiXCR on the multiplex PCR reads. This table has some 280,000 distinct CDR3 sequences, 22% appearing once. Trimming pared 7 bases from V and 3 bases from J, leaving 9 bases between. This CDR3 is built from 12 residues. Time point in this sample: persistent/refractory GD, antithyroid drugs over 5 years with positive TRAb. With RNA extracted from PBMCs as input, the TCR library was made. Patients all came to the study from an endocrinology department in Xi'an, China.

Sample: peripheral blood mononuclear cells (PBMCs), taken when the disease was refractory, from a patient treated with antithyroid drugs. The TCR was taken from a female donor with Graves disease. The gene calls are TRBV12-3 or TRBV12-4 and TRBJ1-2, with D possibly TRBD1 on 5 matching bases. This CDR3 is CASKRDDYGYTF. DNA of the CDR3: TGTGCCAGCAAACGGGACGACTATGGCTACACCTTC.